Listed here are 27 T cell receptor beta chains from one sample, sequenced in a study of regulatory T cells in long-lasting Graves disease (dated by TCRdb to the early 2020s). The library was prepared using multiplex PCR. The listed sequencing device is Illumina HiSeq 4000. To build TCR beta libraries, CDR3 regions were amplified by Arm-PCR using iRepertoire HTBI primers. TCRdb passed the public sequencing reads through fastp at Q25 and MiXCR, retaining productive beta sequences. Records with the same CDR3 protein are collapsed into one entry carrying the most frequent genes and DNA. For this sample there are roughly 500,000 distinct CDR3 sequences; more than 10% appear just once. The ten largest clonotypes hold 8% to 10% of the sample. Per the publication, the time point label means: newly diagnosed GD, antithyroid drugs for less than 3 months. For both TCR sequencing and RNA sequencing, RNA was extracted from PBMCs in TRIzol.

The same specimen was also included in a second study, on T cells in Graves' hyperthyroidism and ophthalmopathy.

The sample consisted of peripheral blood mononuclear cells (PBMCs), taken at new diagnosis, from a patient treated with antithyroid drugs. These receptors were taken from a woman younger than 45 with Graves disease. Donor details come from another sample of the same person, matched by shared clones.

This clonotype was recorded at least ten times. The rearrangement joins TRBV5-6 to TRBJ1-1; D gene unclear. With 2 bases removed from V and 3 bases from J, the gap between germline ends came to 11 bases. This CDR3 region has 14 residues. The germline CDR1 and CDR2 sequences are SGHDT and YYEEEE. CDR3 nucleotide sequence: TGTGCCAGCAGCTTTATCATGGGGTACACTGAAGCTTTCTTT. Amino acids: CASSFIMGYTEAFF.

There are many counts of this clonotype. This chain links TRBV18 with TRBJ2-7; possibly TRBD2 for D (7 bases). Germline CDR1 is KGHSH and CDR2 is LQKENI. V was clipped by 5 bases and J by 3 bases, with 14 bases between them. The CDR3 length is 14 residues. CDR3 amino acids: CASSTGGGGYEQYF. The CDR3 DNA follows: TGTGCCAGCTCAACCGGGGGCGGGGGCTACGAGCAGTACTTC.

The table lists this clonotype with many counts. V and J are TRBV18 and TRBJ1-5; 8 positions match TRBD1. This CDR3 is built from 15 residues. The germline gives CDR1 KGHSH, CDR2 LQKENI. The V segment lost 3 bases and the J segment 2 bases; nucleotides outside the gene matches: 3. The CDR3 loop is CASSPGQGRNQPQHF. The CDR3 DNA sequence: TGTGCCAGCTCACCCGGACAGGGCCGCAATCAGCCCCAGCATTTT. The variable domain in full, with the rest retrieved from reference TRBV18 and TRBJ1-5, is NAGVMQNPRHLVRRRGQEARLRCSPMKGHSHVYWYRQLPEEGLKFMVYLQKENIIDESGMPKERFSAEFPKEGPSILRIQQVVRGDSAAYFCASSPGQGRNQPQHFGDGTRLSIL.

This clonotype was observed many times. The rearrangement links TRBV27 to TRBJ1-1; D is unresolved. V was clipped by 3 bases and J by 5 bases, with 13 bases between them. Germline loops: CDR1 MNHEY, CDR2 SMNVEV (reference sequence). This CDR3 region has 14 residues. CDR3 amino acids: CASSFERADTEAFF. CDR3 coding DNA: TGTGCCAGCAGTTTTGAGAGGGCTGATACTGAAGCTTTCTTT.

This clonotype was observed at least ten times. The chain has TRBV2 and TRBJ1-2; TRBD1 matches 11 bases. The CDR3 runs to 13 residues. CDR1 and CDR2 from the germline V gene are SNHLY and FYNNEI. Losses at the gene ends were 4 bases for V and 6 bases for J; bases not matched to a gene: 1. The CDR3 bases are TGTGCCAGCAGTGGGGACAGGGGGAATGGCTACACCTTC. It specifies CASSGDRGNGYTF.

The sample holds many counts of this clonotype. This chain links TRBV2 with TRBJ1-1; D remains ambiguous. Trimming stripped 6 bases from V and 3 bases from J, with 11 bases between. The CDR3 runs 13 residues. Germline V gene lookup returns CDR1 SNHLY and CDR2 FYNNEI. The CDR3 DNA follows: TGTGCCAGCAGGAGGTCGGGGTACACTGAAGCTTTCTTT. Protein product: CASRRSGYTEAFF.

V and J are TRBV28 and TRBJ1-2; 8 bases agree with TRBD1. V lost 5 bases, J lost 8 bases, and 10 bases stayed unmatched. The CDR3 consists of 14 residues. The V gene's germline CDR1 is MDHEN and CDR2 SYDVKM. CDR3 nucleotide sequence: TGTGCCAGCAGTCTAACCTGGACAGGGAGAGGCTACACCTTC. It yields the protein CASSLTWTGRGYTF.

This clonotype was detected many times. This CDR3 reads CASSQVFLAEETQYF. CDR3 sequence (DNA): TGCGCCAGCAGCCAAGTTTTCCTGGCGGAAGAGACCCAGTACTTC. The J gene is TRBJ2-5, the V gene TRBV4-3; D is unresolved. Per germline, CDR1 LGHNA and CDR2 YSLEER. The CDR3 covers 15 residues. V lost 1 base to trimming and J lost 3 bases, with 12 bases between them.

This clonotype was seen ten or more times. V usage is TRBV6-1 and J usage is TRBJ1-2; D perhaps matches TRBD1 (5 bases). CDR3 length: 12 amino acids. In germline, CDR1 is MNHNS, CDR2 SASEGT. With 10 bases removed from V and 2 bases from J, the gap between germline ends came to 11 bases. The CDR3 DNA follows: TGTGCCACCGGCGGACACAACTATGGCTACACCTTC. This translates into CATGGHNYGYTF.

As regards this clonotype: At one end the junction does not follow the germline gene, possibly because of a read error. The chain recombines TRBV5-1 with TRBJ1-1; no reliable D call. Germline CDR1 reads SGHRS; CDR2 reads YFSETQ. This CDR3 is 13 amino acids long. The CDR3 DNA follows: TGCGCCAGCAGGACGGGCCCCCTGAACGAAGCTTTCTTC. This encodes CASRTGPLNEAFF.

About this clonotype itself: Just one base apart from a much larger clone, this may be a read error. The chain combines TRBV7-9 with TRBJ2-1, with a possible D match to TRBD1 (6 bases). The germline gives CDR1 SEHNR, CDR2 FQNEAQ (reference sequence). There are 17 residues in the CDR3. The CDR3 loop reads CASSLALGGPSDNGQFF. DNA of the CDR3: TGTGCCAGCAGCTTAGCACTTGGGGGCCCCTCTGACAATGGGCAGTTCTTC. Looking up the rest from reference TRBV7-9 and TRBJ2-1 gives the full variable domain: DTGVSQNPRHKITKRGQNVTFRCDPISEHNRLYWYRQTLGQGPEFLTYFQNEAQLEKSRLLSDRFSAERPKGSFSTLEIQRTEQGDSAMYLCASSLALGGPSDNGQFFGPGTRLTVL.

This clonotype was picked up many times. CDR3 sequence reads: CASLTGYWGETQYF. The CDR3 DNA is TGTGCCAGCCTAACAGGGTATTGGGGAGAGACCCAGTACTTC. The V call is TRBV6-1, the J call TRBJ2-5, with D tentatively TRBD1 (6 bases). The CDR3 is 14 amino acids. Germline V lookup: CDR1 MNHNS, CDR2 SASEGT. The V end lost 8 bases, the J end lost 4 bases, and 17 bases lay between the germline ends.

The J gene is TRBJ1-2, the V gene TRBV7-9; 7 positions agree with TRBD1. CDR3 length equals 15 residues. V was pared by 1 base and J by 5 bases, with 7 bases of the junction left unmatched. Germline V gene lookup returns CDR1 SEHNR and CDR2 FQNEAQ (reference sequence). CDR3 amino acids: CASSLGQGGYYGYTF. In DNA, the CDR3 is TGTGCCAGCAGCTTAGGACAGGGCGGATATTATGGCTACACCTTC.

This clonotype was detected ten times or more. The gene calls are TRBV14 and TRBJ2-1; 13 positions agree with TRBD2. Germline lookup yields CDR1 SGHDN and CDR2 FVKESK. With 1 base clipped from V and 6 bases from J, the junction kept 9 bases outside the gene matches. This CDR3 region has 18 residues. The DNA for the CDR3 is TGTGCCAGCAGCCAAGGCCCCAAGACTAGCGGGAGGTCCAATGAGCAGTTCTTC. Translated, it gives CASSQGPKTSGRSNEQFF. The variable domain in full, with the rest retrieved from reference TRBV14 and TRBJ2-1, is EAGVTQFPSHSVIEKGQTVTLRCDPISGHDNLYWYRRVMGKEIKFLLHFVKESKQDESGMPNNRFLAERTGGTYSTLKVQPAELEDSGVYFCASSQGPKTSGRSNEQFFGPGTRLTVL.

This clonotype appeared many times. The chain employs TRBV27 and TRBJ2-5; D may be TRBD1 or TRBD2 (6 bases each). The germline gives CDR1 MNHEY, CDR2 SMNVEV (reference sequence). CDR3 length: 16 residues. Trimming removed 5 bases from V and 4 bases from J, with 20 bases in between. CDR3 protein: CASSIHPRGGPETQYF. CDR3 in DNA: TGTGCCAGCAGTATCCACCCGAGAGGGGGGCCAGAGACCCAGTACTTC.

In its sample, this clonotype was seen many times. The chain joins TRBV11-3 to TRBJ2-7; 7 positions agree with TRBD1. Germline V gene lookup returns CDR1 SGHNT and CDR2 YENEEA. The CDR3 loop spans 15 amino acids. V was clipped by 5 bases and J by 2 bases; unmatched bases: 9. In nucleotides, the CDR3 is TGTGCCAGCAGCGCAAAGACAGGGACGACCTACGAGCAGTACTTC. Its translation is CASSAKTGTTYEQYF.

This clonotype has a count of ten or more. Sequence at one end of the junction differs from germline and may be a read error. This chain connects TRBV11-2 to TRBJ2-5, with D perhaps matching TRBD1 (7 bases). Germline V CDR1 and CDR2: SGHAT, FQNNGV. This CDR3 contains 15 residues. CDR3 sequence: CASSLDGGQQETQYF. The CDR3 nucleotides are TGTGCCAGCAGCCTAGACGGGGGACAGCAAGAGACCCAGTACTTC.

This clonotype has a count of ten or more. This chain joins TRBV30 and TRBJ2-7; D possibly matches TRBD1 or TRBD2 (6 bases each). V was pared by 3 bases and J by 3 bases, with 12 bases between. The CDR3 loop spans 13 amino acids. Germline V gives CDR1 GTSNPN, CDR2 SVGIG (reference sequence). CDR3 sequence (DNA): TGTGCCTGGAGCAAAGGGGGAGGCTACGAGCAGTACTTC. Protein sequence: CAWSKGGGYEQYF. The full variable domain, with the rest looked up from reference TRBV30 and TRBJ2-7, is SQTIHQWPATLVQPVGSPLSLECTVEGTSNPNLYWYRQAAGRGLQLLFYSVGIGQISSEVPQNLSASRPQDRQFILSSKKLLLSDSGFYLCAWSKGGGYEQYFGPGTRLTVT.

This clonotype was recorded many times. DNA of the CDR3: TGTGCCAGCAGAAACATAGGTCCTAACTATGGCTACACCTTC. Translation gives CASRNIGPNYGYTF. The genes are TRBV6-1 and TRBJ1-2, with D hard to call. CDR3 size: 14 residues. V lost 6 bases to trimming and J lost 0 bases, with 11 bases between them. Germline values: CDR1 MNHNS, CDR2 SASEGT.

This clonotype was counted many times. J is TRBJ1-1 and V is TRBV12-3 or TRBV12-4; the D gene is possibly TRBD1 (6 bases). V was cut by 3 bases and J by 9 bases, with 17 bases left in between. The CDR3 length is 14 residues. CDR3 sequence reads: CASSFMGARSQAFF. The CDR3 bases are TGTGCCAGCAGTTTTATGGGGGCGCGATCCCAAGCTTTCTTT.

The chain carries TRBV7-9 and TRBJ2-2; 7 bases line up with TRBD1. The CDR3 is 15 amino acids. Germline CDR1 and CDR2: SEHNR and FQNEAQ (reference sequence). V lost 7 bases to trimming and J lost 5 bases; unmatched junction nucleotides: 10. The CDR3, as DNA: TGTGCCAGCACCAGGGGACAGTTGGAAACCGGGGAGCTGTTTTTT. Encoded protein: CASTRGQLETGELFF.

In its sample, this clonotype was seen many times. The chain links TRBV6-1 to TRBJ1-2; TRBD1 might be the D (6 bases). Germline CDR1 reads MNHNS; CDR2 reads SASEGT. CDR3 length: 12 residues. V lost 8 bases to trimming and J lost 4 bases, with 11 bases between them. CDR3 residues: CASGDTPYGYTF. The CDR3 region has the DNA TGTGCCAGCGGGGACACTCCCTATGGCTACACCTTC.

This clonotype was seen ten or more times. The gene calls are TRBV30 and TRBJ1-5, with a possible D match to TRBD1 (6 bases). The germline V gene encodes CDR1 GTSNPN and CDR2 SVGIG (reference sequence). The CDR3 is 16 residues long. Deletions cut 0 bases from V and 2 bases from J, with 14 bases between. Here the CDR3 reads CAWSVQGGAGNQPQHF. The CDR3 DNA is TGTGCCTGGAGTGTACAAGGGGGGGCAGGCAATCAGCCCCAGCATTTT.

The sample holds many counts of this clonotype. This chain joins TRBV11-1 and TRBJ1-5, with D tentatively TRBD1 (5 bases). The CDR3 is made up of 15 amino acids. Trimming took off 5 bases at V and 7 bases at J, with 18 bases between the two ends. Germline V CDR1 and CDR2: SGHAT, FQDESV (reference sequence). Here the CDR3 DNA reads TGTGCCAGCAGCCCTCGGCGGGGCGACGCCCAGCCCCAGCATTTT. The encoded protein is CASSPRRGDAQPQHF. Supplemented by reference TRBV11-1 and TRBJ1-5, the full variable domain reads EAEVAQSPRYKITEKSQAVAFWCDPISGHATLYWYRQILGQGPELLVQFQDESVVDDSQLPKDRFSAERLKGVDSTLKIQPAELGDSAMYLCASSPRRGDAQPQHFGDGTRLSIL.

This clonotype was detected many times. This CDR3 reads CASSLDGAGELFF. CDR3 DNA: TGCGCCAGCAGCTTGGATGGGGCCGGGGAGCTGTTTTTT. V and J are TRBV5-1 and TRBJ2-2; D gene unclear. The CDR3 is 13 residues long. V lost 0 bases, J lost 6 bases, and 6 bases lay in between. Germline CDR1 and CDR2: SGHRS and YFSETQ.

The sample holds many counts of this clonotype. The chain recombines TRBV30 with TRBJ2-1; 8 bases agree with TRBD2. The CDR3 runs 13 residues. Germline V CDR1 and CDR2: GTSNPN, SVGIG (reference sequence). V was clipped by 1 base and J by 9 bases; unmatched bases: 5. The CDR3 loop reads CAWSAGLAGEQFF. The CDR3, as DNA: TGTGCCTGGAGTGCCGGACTAGCTGGTGAGCAGTTCTTC.

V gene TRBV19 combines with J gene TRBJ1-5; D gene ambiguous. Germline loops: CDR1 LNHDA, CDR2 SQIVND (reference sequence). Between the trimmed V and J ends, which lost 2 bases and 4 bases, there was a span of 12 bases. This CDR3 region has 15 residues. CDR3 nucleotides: TGTGCCAGTAGTATAAGTCAGTTGGGGAATCAGCCCCAGCATTTT. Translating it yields CASSISQLGNQPQHF.